The source of this T cell receptor beta chain is a study of glioma-infiltrating T cells. Germline V CDR1 and CDR2: ENHRY, SYGVKD. This CDR3 comprises 14 residues. Trimming left V 3 bases short and J 0 bases short, with 8 bases between. This clonotype was seen a handful of times. Its antigen remains unknown. Overall study results and limits: Shared blood CDR3 signature motifs marked patients with low tissue-blood divergence.

TCR alpha and beta CDR3 regions were amplified from RNA using iRepertoire nested multiplex PCR. One-step reverse transcription and amplification started from around 100-400 ng of tissue mRNA or PBMC total RNA. TCRdb reanalysed the multiplex PCR reads using MiXCR and keeps one entry per CDR3 protein. The sample shows 300,000 to 400,000 distinct CDR3 sequences, about two fifths of them seen only once. This receptor was identified in a human donor with low-grade glioma or glioblastoma, undergoing nonglioma brain surgery, or in good health (not recorded which). Source material: glioma tissue, nonneoplastic brain tissue, or PBMCs (not recorded which). This chain joins TRBV10-3 and TRBJ1-2; D is perhaps TRBD1 (5 bases). The CDR3 is CAISDQGTNYGYTF. CDR3 bases: TGTGCCATCAGTGACCAGGGAACTAACTATGGCTACACCTTC.